The present T cell receptor (beta chain) was sequenced within a study of blood T cell repertoires in COVID-19. Participant ages covered roughly 18 to 89 years across around 25 US areas. Recovered Cohort 3 donors showed two negative PCRs, clearance, or symptom resolution. A note on this clone: This likely traces to a read error, being one base from a far larger clone. Different DNA sequences within this sample yield the same CDR3.

The table came from immunoSEQ multiplex PCR; TCRdb's copy has only in-frame clones and leaves some out. The sample lists some 530,000 clones; 75% to 90% were seen once. The CDR3 runs 15 residues. In germline, CDR1 is SGHRS, CDR2 YFSETQ. The V gene end was trimmed by 3 bases and the J gene end by 1 base; junction bases not matched to a gene: 2. The chain uses TRBV5-1 and TRBJ2-2; 8 bases line up with TRBD1. The sequenced material came from PBMCs or T cells enriched from blood (not recorded which). This clonotype originated in a woman aged 55 to 70 who had recovered from COVID-19. For the CDR3, the DNA is TGCGCCAGCAGCTCCGGGACAGGGAACACCGGGGAGCTGTTTTTT. Amino acids: CASSSGTGNTGELFF.